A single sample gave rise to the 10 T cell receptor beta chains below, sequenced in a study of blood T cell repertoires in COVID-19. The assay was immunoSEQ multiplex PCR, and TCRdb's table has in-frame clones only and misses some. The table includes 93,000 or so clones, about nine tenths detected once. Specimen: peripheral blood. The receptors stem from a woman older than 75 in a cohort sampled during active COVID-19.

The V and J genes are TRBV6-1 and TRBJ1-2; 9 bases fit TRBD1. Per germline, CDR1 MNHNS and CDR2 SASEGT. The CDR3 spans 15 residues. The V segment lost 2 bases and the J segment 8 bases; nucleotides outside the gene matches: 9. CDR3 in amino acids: CASSEPGQGRGGYTF. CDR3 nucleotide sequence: TGTGCCAGCAGTGAACCGGGACAGGGTAGAGGGGGCTACACCTTC.

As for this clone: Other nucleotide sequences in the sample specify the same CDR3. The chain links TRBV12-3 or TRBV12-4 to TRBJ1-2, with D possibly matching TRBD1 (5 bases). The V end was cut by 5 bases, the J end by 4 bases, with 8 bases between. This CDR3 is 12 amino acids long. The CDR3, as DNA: TGTGCCAGCAGTCTCGACAGCTATGGCTACACCTTC. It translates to CASSLDSYGYTF.

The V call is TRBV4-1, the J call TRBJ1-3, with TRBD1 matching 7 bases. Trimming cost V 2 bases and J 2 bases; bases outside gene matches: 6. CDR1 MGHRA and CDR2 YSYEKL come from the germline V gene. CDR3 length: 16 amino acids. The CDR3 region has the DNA TGCGCCAGCAGCCAACCTCTGACAGGGCCTGGAAACACCATATATTTT. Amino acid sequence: CASSQPLTGPGNTIYF.

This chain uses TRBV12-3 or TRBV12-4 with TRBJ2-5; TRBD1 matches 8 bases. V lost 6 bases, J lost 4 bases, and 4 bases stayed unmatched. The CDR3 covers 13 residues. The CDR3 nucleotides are TGTGCCAGCAGGGAACAGGGGGGAGAGACCCAGTACTTC. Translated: CASREQGGETQYF.

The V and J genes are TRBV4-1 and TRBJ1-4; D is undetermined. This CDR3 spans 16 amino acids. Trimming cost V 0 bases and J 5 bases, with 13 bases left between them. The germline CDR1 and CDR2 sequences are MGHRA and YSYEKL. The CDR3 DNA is TGCGCCAGCAGCCAAGAGGGCGCCGGACTAAATGAAAAACTGTTTTTT. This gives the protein CASSQEGAGLNEKLFF.

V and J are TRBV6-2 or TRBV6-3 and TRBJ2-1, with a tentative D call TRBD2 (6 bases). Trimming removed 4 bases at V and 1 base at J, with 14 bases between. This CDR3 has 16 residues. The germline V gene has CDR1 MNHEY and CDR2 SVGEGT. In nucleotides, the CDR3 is TGTGCCAGCAGTTCCCCAGCGGGTCTTTCCTACAATGAGCAGTTCTTC. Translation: CASSSPAGLSYNEQFF.

The CDR3 loop is CASSPVQGGSTEAFF. CDR3 DNA: TGTGCCAGCTCACCCGTGCAGGGGGGTAGCACTGAAGCTTTCTTT. V gene TRBV18 combines with J gene TRBJ1-1; TRBD1 matches 7 bases. The junction had 8 bases not matched to a gene; V was cut back by 3 bases and J by 4 bases. CDR1 and CDR2 from the germline V gene are KGHSH and LQKENI. The CDR3 has 15 residues. The entire variable domain, with the rest obtained from reference TRBV18 and TRBJ1-1, is as follows: NAGVMQNPRHLVRRRGQEARLRCSPMKGHSHVYWYRQLPEEGLKFMVYLQKENIIDESGMPKERFSAEFPKEGPSILRIQQVVRGDSAAYFCASSPVQGGSTEAFFGQGTRLTVV.

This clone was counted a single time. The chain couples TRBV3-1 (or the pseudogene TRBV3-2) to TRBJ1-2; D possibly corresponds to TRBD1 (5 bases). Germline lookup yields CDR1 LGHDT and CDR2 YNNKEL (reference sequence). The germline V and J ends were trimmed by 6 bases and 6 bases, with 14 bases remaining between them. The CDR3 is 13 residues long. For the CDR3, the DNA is TGTGCCAGCAGTGGTAGACAGATCGATGGCTACACCTTC. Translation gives CASSGRQIDGYTF.

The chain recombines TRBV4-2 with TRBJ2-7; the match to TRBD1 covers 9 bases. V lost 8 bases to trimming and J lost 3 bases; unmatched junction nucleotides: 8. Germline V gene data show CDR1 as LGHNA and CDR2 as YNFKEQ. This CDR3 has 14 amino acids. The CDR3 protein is CASSRTGELYEQYF. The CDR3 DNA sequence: TGTGCCAGCTCAAGGACAGGGGAGCTCTACGAGCAGTACTTC.

The CDR3 nucleotides are TGTGCCAGCAGTTTGGGACAGCAGAATCAGCCCCAGCATTTT. Its protein product is CASSLGQQNQPQHF. The J gene is TRBJ1-5, the V gene TRBV6-2 or TRBV6-3; TRBD1 aligns across 7 bases. Unmatched junction bases numbered 4, after V lost 4 bases and J lost 4 bases. CDR3 length: 14 amino acids. Germline lookup yields CDR1 MNHEY and CDR2 SVGEGT.